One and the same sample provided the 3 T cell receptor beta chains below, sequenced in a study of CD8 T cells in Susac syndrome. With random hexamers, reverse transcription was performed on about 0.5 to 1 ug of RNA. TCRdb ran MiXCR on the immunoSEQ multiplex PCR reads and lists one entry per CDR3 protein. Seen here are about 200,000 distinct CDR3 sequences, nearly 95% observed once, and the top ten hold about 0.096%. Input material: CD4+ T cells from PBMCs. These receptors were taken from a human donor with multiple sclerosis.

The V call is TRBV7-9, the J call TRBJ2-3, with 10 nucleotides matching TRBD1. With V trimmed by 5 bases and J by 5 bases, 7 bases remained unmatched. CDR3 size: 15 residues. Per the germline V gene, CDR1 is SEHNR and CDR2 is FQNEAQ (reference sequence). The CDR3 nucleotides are TGTGCCAGCAGCGCCCGGGACAGGGGCGGAGATACGCAGTATTTT. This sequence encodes CASSARDRGGDTQYF.

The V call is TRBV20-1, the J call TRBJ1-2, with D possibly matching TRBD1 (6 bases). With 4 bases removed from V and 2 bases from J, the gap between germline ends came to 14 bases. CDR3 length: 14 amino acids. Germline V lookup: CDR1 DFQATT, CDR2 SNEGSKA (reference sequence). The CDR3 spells CSAKGGDLNYGYTF. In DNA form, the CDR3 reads TGCAGTGCTAAGGGGGGCGACCTCAACTATGGCTACACCTTC.

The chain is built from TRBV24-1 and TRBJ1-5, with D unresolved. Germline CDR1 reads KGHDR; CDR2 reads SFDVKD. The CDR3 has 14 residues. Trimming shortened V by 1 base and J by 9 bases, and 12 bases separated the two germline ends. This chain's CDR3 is CATSDFPTTVPQHF. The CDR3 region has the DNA TGTGCCACCAGTGATTTCCCTACGACCGTGCCCCAGCATTTT.